This TCR beta chain was sequenced during a study of blood T cell repertoires in COVID-19. Repertoires were generated with immunoSEQ multiplex PCR, while TCRdb's copy carries only in-frame clones and drops some. The sample yields some 100,000 clones, around three quarters seen once. This clone was detected a few times. The CDR3 length is 13 residues. Looked up from germline, CDR1 is SGHRS and CDR2 is YFSETQ. The V gene lost 0 bases and the J gene lost 0 bases, with 4 bases spanning the gap. The source is a human donor in a cohort sampled during active or convalescent COVID-19. This sequence joins TRBV5-1 and TRBJ2-7; D not certain. The sample comprised peripheral blood. The CDR3 spells CASSLDNSYEQYF. The CDR3 nucleotides read TGCGCCAGCAGCTTGGACAACTCCTACGAGCAGTACTTC.